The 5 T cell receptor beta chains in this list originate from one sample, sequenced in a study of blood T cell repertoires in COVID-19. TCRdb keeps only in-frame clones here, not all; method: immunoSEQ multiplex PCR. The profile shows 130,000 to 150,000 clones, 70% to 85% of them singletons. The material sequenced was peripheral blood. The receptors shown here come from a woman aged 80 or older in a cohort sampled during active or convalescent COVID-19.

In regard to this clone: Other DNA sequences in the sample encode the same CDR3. The CDR3 spells CASSLGSATNEKLFF. CDR3 DNA: TGCGCCAGCAGCCTTGGGAGTGCAACTAATGAAAAACTGTTTTTT. The chain employs TRBV5-1 and TRBJ1-4; no clear D gene. The V gene lost 4 bases and the J gene lost 0 bases, with 10 bases spanning the gap. The germline gives CDR1 SGHRS, CDR2 YFSETQ. The length of the CDR3 is 15 residues.

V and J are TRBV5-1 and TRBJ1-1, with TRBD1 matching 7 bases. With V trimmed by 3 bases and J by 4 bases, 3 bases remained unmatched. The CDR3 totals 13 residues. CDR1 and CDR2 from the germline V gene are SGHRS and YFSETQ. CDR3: CASSSRQGTEAFF. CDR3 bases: TGCGCCAGCAGCTCGCGACAGGGCACTGAAGCTTTCTTT.

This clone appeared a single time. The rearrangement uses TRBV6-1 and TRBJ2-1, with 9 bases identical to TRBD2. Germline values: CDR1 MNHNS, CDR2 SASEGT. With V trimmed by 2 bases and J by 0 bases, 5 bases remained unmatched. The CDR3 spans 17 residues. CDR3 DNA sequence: TGTGCCAGCAGTGAATGGACTAGCGTAATCTCCTACAATGAGCAGTTCTTC. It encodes CASSEWTSVISYNEQFF.

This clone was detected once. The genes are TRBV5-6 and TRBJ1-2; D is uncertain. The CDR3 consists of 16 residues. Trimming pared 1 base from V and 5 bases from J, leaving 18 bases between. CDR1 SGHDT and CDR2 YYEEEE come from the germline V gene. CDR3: CASSLFGDTPSYGYTF. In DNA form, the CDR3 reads TGTGCCAGCAGCTTGTTTGGCGACACTCCTTCTTATGGCTACACCTTC.

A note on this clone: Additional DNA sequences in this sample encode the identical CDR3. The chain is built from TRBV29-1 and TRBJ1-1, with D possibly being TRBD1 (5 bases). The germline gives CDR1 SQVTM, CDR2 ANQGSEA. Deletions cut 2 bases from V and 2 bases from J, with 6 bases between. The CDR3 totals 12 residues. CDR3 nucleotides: TGCAGCGTTGAAAGGGGAAACACTGAAGCTTTCTTT. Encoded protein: CSVERGNTEAFF.